This T cell receptor (beta chain) was captured in a study of blood T cell repertoires in COVID-19. At the level of the study: Spain, Italy and the United States supplied samples that represented acute and convalescent COVID-19. Sample material is recorded as cDNA or gDNA derived from T cells, B-cell-depleted T cells, or PBMCs.

The assay was immunoSEQ multiplex PCR, and TCRdb's table has in-frame clones only and misses some. This table has about 33,000 clones, approximately 86% appearing once. Germline lookup yields CDR1 SGHVS and CDR2 FQNEAQ. V was pared by 2 bases and J by 0 bases, with 11 bases between. The CDR3 contains 16 residues. The TCR originated in a man between 60 and 70 years old with acute or convalescent COVID-19. This chain joins TRBV7-8 and TRBJ1-3, with TRBD1 as a possible D gene (6 bases). Sequencing was performed on peripheral blood. CDR3 nucleotides: TGTGCCAGCAGCTTATTTAGGGGGAGCTCTGGAAACACCATATATTTT. This translates into CASSLFRGSSGNTIYF.